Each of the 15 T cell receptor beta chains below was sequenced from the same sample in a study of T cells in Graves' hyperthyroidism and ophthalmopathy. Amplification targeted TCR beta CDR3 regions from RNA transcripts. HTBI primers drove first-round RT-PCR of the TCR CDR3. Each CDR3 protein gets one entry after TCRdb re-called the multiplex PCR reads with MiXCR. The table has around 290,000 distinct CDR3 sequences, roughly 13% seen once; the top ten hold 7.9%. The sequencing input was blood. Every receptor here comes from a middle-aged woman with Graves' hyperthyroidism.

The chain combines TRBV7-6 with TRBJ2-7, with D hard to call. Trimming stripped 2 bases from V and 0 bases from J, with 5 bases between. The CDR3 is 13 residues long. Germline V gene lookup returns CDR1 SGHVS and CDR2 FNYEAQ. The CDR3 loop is CASSLTPSYEQYF. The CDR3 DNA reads TGTGCCAGCAGCTTAACGCCCTCCTACGAGCAGTACTTC.

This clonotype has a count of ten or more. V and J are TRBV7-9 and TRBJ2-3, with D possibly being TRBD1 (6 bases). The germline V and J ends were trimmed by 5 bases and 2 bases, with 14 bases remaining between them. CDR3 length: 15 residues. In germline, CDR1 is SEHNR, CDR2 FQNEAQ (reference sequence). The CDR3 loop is CASSLEQGNTDTQYF. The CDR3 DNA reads TGTGCCAGCAGCCTAGAACAGGGAAACACAGATACGCAGTATTTT.

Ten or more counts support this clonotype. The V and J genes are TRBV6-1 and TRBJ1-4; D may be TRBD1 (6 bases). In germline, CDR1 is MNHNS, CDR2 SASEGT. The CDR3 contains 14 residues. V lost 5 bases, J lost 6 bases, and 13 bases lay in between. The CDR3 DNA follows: TGTGCCAGCAGTTATCAGGGGTTGGATGAAAAACTGTTTTTT. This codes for CASSYQGLDEKLFF.

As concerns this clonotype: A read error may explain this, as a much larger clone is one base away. The CDR3 reads CAVSVDWGKGQYF. Written as DNA, the CDR3 is TGTGCCGTCAGTGTGGATTGGGGGAAGGGCCAGTACTTC. The V and J genes are TRBV10-3 and TRBJ2-5, with D perhaps given as TRBD1 or TRBD2 (5 bases each). Per germline, CDR1 ENHRY and CDR2 SYGVKD. The length of the CDR3 is 13 residues.

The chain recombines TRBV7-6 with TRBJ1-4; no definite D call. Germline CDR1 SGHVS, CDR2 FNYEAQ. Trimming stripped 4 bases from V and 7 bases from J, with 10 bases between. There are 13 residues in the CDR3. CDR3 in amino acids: CASSSTRGEKLFF. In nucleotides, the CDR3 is TGTGCCAGCAGCTCGACCCGGGGTGAAAAACTGTTTTTT.

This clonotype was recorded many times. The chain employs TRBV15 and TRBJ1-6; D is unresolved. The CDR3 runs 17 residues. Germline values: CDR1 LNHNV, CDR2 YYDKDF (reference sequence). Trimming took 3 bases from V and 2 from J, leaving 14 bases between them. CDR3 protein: CATSSRAFDTYNSPLHF. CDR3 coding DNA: TGTGCCACCAGCAGCCGGGCTTTCGATACCTATAATTCACCCCTCCACTTT. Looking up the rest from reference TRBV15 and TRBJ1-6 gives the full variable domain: DAMVIQNPRYQVTQFGKPVTLSCSQTLNHNVMYWYQQKSSQAPKLLFHYYDKDFNNEADTPDNFQSRRPNTSFCFLDIRSPGLGDTAMYLCATSSRAFDTYNSPLHFGNGTRLTVT.

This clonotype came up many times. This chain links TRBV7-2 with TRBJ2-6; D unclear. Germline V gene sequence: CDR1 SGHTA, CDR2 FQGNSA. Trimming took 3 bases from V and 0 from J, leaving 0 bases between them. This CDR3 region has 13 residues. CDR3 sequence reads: CASSFSGANVLTF. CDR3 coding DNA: TGTGCCAGCAGCTTCTCTGGGGCCAACGTCCTGACTTTC.

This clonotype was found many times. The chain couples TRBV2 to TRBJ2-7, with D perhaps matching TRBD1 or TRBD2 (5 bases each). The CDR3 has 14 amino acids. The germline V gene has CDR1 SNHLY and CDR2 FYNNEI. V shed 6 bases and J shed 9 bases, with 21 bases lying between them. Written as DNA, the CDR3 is TGTGCCAGCAGACAGGAGACTATAGAATCGTGGCAGTACTTC. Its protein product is CASRQETIESWQYF.

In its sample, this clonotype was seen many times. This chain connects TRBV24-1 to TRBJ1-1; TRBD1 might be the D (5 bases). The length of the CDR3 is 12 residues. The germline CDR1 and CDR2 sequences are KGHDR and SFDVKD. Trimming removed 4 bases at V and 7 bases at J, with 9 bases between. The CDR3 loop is CATSESGDEAFF. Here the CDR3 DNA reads TGTGCCACCAGTGAATCGGGGGATGAAGCTTTCTTT.

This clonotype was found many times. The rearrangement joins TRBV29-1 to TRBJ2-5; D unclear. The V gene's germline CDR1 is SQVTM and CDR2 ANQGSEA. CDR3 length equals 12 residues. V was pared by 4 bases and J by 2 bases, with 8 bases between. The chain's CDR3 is CSVAKAQETQYF. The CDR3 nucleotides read TGCAGCGTTGCTAAGGCACAAGAGACCCAGTACTTC. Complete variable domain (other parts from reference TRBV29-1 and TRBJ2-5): SAVISQKPSRDICQRGTSLTIQCQVDSQVTMMFWYRQQPGQSLTLIATANQGSEATYESGFVIDKFPISRPNLTFSTLTVSNMSPEDSSIYLCSVAKAQETQYFGPGTRLLVL.

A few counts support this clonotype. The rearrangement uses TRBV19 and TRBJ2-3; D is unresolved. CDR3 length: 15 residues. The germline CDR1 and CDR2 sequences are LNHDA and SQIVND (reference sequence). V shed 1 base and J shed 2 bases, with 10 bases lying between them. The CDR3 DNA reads TGTGCCAGTAGTATAGGGCGGAGAACCACAGATACGCAGTATTTT. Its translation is CASSIGRRTTDTQYF. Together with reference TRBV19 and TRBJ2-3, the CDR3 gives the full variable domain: DGGITQSPKYLFRKEGQNVTLSCEQNLNHDAMYWYRQDPGQGLRLIYYSQIVNDFQKGDIAEGYSVSREKKESFPLTVTSAQKNPTAFYLCASSIGRRTTDTQYFGPGTRLTVL.

This CDR3 reads CSARAATGPPGEKLFF. CDR3 bases: TGCAGTGCTAGAGCAGCCACAGGGCCTCCAGGGGAAAAACTGTTTTTT. V and J are TRBV20-1 and TRBJ1-4; D might be TRBD1 (6 bases). CDR1 and CDR2 (germline): DFQATT, SNEGSKA (reference sequence). V lost 1 base, J lost 8 bases, and 20 bases lay in between. The CDR3 consists of 16 residues.

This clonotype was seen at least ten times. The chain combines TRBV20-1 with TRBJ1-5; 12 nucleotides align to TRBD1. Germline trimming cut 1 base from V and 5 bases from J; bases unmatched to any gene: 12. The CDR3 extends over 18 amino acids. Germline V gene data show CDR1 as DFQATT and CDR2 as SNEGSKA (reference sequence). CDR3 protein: CSARANLGQGAKDQPQHF. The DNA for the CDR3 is TGCAGTGCTAGAGCTAATCTGGGACAGGGGGCGAAGGATCAGCCCCAGCATTTT.

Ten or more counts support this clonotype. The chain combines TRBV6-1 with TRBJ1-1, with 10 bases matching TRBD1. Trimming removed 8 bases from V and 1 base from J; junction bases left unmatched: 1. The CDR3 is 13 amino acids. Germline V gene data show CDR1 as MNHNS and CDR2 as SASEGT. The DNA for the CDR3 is TGTGCCAGCGGACAGGGGGGGAACACTGAAGCTTTCTTT. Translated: CASGQGGNTEAFF.

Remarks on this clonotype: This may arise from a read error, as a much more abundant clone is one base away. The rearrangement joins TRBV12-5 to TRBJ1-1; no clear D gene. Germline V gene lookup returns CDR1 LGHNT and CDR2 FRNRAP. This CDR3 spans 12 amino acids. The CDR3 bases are TGTGCTAGTGGTTTGTACGGCACTGAAGCTTCCTTT. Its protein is CASGLYGTEASF.